This entry is about one TCR beta chain. Generated by immunoSEQ multiplex PCR, the TCRdb table keeps only in-frame clones and is missing some. Here the sample spans approximately 220,000 clones, roughly 89% being singletons. This sample is part of a study of blood T cell repertoires in COVID-19. Sequencing input: PBMCs or T cells enriched from blood (not recorded which). The receptor's source is a woman younger than 45 with acute COVID-19.

CDR3 DNA: TGTGCCAGCAGCAAAGAAGGGTGGACAGGGGGCAAAGGAAACACCATATATTTT. Translated, it gives CASSKEGWTGGKGNTIYF. The J gene is TRBJ1-3, the V gene TRBV21-1; TRBD1 is taken as the D call from the table, unchecked against the DNA. TRBV21-1 is a listed pseudogene. The CDR3 has 18 residues.